Each of the 13 T cell receptor beta chains below was sequenced from the same sample in a study of T cell changes during pregnancy in multiple sclerosis. TCRdb's copy holds only in-frame clones and misses some; the assay was immunoSEQ multiplex PCR. The sample contains more than 90,000 clones, more than 85% of which appear only once. The sequencing used peripheral blood, collected in the second trimester of pregnancy. The receptors were sampled from a female donor with multiple sclerosis, enrolled in a pregnancy study.

As for this clone: Other nucleotide sequences from this sample produce the same CDR3. CDR3 protein: CASSLAGETQYF. The CDR3, as DNA: TGCGCCAGCAGCTTGGCAGGGGAGACCCAGTACTTC. V usage is TRBV5-1 and J usage is TRBJ2-5, with a weak D call TRBD1 (5 bases). The V end lost 0 bases, the J end lost 5 bases, and 5 bases lay between the germline ends. This CDR3 region has 12 residues. The germline V gene encodes CDR1 SGHRS and CDR2 YFSETQ.

The chain employs TRBV27 and TRBJ1-5, with a weak D call TRBD1 (6 bases). V was cut by 2 bases and J by 10 bases, with 15 bases left in between. The CDR3 has 14 amino acids. Germline V gene sequence: CDR1 MNHEY, CDR2 SMNVEV (reference sequence). CDR3 nucleotides: TGTGCCAGCAGTTTAACCGACAGGATAGGACCCCAGCATTTT. Its protein is CASSLTDRIGPQHF.

CDR3 in DNA: TGTGCCAGCAGAATGTATGGGACAGCTTCCTATAATTCACCCCTCCACTTT. This sequence encodes CASRMYGTASYNSPLHF. This chain uses TRBV2 with TRBJ1-6, with 7 bases identical to TRBD1. V gave up 6 bases and J gave up 1 base; unmatched junction bases: 9. Germline-derived CDR1 and CDR2 are SNHLY and FYNNEI. This CDR3 has 17 amino acids.

J is TRBJ2-2 and V is TRBV9; a possible D gene is TRBD2 (6 bases). V was shortened by 3 bases and J by 1 base, with 10 bases between the two germline ends. CDR3 length equals 15 residues. Per the germline V gene, CDR1 is SGDLS and CDR2 is YYNGEE. The DNA of the CDR3 is TGTGCCAGCAGCGCGAGTAGCGGGAACACCGGGGAGCTGTTTTTT. This translates into CASSASSGNTGELFF.

This clone has just one count. The chain employs TRBV7-9 and TRBJ2-1; D is unclear. The V end was cut by 5 bases, the J end by 9 bases, with 11 bases between. Per the germline V gene, CDR1 is SEHNR and CDR2 is FQNEAQ (reference sequence). CDR3 size: 12 residues. The CDR3: CASSPERPEQFF. CDR3 DNA sequence: TGTGCCAGCAGCCCCGAGCGTCCTGAGCAGTTCTTC.

This clone was found once. CDR3 region: CASERQPQGSYTF. CDR3 DNA: TGTGCCAGCGAACGACAGCCTCAGGGGAGCTACACCTTC. The chain has TRBV9 and TRBJ1-2, with D possibly matching TRBD1 (6 bases). Looked up from germline, CDR1 is SGDLS and CDR2 is YYNGEE. V lost 7 bases and J lost 9, with 19 bases in between. This CDR3 has 13 amino acids.

The chain has TRBV19 and TRBJ2-7; 10 bases agree with TRBD2. The CDR3 runs to 16 residues. Germline V gene data show CDR1 as LNHDA and CDR2 as SQIVND (reference sequence). V trimming: 1 base; J trimming: 3 bases; junction bases outside the gene matches: 6. The CDR3 reads CASSIATGTSVYEQYF. DNA for the CDR3: TGTGCCAGTAGTATAGCTACCGGGACTAGCGTCTACGAGCAGTACTTC.

V is TRBV7-2 and J is TRBJ2-7; 8 bases match TRBD2. Trimming took 1 base from V and 4 from J; bases not matched to a gene: 12. CDR3 length equals 17 residues. Germline V gene lookup returns CDR1 SGHTA and CDR2 FQGNSA. The CDR3 coding sequence is TGTGCCAGCAGCTTAGGGAGTAGCGGGGCTCTCGTATACGAGCAGTACTTC. It translates to CASSLGSSGALVYEQYF. Together with reference TRBV7-2 and TRBJ2-7, the CDR3 gives the full variable domain: GAGVSQSPSNKVTEKGKDVELRCDPISGHTALYWYRQSLGQGLEFLIYFQGNSAPDKSGLPSDRFSAERTGGSVSTLTIQRTQQEDSAVYLCASSLGSSGALVYEQYFGPGTRLTVT.

The chain recombines TRBV27 with TRBJ1-2; 7 bases line up with TRBD1. The CDR3 loop spans 18 amino acids. Germline CDR1 is MNHEY and CDR2 is SMNVEV (reference sequence). J was trimmed by 4 bases and V by 6 bases; bases with no gene match: 20. CDR3 residues: CASSLRKTSTGAFYGYTF. In DNA form, the CDR3 reads TGTGCCAGCAGCTTAAGGAAAACCTCCACAGGGGCCTTCTATGGCTACACCTTC.

The sample holds one count of this clone. The gene calls are TRBV12-5 and TRBJ2-5; D perhaps matches TRBD1 (6 bases). The V end was cut by 1 base, the J end by 5 bases, with 11 bases between. Germline V gene lookup returns CDR1 LGHNT and CDR2 FRNRAP. The CDR3 sequence is 14 residues long. The CDR3 bases are TGTGCTAGTGGTTTGGAGGGGGTTAGGGAGACCCAGTACTTC. Translation: CASGLEGVRETQYF.

The gene calls are TRBV2 and TRBJ2-1, with D possibly matching TRBD1 (5 bases). V gave up 5 bases and J gave up 5 bases, with 16 bases separating them. The CDR3 spans 15 residues. Germline CDR1 and CDR2: SNHLY and FYNNEI. The CDR3 protein is CASSQQTVPNNEQFF. As DNA, the CDR3 is TGTGCCAGCAGTCAACAGACAGTCCCTAACAATGAGCAGTTCTTC.

V and J are TRBV10-3 and TRBJ2-1; TRBD2 matches at 8 bases. The J segment lost 0 bases and the V segment lost 0 bases, leaving 4 bases of the junction unmatched. Germline CDR1 is ENHRY and CDR2 is SYGVKD. The CDR3 covers 17 residues. CDR3 sequence: CAISESIAGNSYNEQFF. The CDR3 coding sequence is TGTGCCATCAGTGAGTCAATAGCGGGGAACTCCTACAATGAGCAGTTCTTC.

The chain combines TRBV6-4 with TRBJ2-3, with 14 bases identical to TRBD2. The CDR3 has 18 amino acids. The V gene's germline CDR1 is MRHNA and CDR2 SNTAGT. Unmatched junction bases numbered 12, after V lost 5 bases and J lost 5 bases. DNA for the CDR3: TGTGCCAGCAGTCCTATCTTATCGACTAGCGGGAGGGGAGATACGCAGTATTTT. It translates to CASSPILSTSGRGDTQYF.